This TCR beta chain was identified during a study of cytomegalovirus exposure and HLA in healthy donors. Study results and limitations: Relative to equally common others, HLA-associated TCR beta chains showed greater clonal expansion in a later analysis. One variant, a missense change in DCLRE1C, was linked in a later analysis to TCR beta V- and J-gene trimming.

With 60 Vbeta and 13 Jbeta primers, the PCR was carried out. The method was immunoSEQ multiplex PCR; TCRdb's version includes in-frame clones alone and lacks a portion of them. The sample has under 200,000 clones, around 74% seen once. This clone showed up just a few times. The antigen remains undetermined. Per the germline V gene, CDR1 is SNHLY and CDR2 is FYNNEI. The CDR3 covers 12 residues. V lost 8 bases to trimming and J lost 0 bases, with 8 bases between them. The clonotype comes from a female donor in good health and CMV-seronegative. This chain links TRBV2 with TRBJ2-7; D is unresolved. The sample taken for sequencing was PBMCs. The CDR3 sequence: CASSVNSYEQYF. CDR3 sequence (DNA): TGTGCCAGCTCGGTAAACTCCTACGAGCAGTACTTC.